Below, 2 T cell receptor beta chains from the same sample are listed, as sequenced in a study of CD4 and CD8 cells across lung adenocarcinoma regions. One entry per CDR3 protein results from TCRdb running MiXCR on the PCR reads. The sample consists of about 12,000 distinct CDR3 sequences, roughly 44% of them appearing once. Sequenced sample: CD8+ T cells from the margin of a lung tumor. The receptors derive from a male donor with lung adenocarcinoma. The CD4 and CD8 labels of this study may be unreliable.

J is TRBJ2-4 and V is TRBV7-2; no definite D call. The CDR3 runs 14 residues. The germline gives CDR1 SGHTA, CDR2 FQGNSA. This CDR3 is CGGSLQRVRDTQYF. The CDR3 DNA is TGTGGCGGCTCCTTACAGCGAGTCAGAGATACTCAGTACTTC. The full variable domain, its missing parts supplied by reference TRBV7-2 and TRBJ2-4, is GAGVSQSPSNKVTEKGKDVELRCDPISGHTALYWYRQSLGQGLEFLIYFQGNSAPDKSGLPSDRFSAERTGGSVSTLTIQRTQQEDSAVYLCGGSLQRVRDTQYFGAGTRLSVL.

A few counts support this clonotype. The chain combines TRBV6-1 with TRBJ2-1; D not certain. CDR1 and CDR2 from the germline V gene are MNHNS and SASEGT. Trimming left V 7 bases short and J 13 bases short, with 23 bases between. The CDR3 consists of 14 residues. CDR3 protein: CASKALEHLETQFF. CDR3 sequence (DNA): TGTGCCAGCAAGGCCCTCGAGCATTTGGAGACCCAGTTCTTC.